This T cell receptor (beta chain) was identified during a study of blood T cell repertoires in COVID-19. How the authors handled the data: Cell counts per sample came from amplifying reference gene primers. Clones were sequenced by immunoSEQ multiplex PCR, and TCRdb holds only the in-frame ones, with some missing. V and J calls and clone size are copied from that table; D and trimming were computed from the DNA. The data show more than 300,000 clones, more than 85% seen once. The V end was cut by 6 bases, the J end by 0 bases, with 8 bases between. This CDR3 contains 13 residues. The germline V gene encodes CDR1 MRHNA and CDR2 SNTAGT. Ages ranged from roughly 18 to 100 years, with residence in about 24 US areas. Participant-reported clinical history was the basis for cohort assignment.

The chain is built from TRBV6-4 and TRBJ1-1; D is unclear. The sequenced sample was PBMCs or T cells enriched from blood (not recorded which). This receptor was obtained from a woman aged 25 to 39 who had recovered from COVID-19. CDR3 region: CASSQRLNTEAFF. CDR3 nucleotides: TGTGCCAGCAGCCAACGGTTGAACACTGAAGCTTTCTTT.